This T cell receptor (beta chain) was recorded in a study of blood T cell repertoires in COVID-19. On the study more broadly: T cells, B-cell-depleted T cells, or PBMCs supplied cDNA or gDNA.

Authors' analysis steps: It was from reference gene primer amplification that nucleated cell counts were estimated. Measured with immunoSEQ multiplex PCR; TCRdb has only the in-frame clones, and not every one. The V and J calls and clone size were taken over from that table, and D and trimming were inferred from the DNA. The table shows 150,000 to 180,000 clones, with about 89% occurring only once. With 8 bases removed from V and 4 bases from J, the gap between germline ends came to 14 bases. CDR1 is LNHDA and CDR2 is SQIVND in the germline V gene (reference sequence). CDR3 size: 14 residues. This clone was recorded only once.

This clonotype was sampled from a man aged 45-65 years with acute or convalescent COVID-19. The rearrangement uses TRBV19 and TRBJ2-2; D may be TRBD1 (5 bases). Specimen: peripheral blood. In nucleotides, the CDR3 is TGTGCCAGTCTTTGGGGCGGACCCACCGGGGAGCTGTTTTTT. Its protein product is CASLWGGPTGELFF.